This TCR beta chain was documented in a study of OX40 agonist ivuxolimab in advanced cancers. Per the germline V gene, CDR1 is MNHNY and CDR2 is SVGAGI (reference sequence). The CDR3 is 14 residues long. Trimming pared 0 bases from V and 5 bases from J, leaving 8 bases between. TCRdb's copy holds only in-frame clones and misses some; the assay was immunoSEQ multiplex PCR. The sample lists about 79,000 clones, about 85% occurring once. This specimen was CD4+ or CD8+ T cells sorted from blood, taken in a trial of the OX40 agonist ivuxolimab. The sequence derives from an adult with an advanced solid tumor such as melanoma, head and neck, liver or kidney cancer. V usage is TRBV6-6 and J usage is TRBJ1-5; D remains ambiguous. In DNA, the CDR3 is TGTGCCAGCAGTTACTCGGGGAACTATCAGCCCCAGCATTTT. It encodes CASSYSGNYQPQHF.